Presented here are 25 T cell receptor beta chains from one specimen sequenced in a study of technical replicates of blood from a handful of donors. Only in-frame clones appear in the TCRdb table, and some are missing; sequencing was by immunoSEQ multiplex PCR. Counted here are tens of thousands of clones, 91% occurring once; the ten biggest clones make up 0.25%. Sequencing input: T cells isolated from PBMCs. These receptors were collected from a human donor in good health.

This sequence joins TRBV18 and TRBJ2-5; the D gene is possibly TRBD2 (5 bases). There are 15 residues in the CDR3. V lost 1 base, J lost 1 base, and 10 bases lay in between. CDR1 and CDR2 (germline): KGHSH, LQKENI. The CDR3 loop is CASSPQDSLQETQYF. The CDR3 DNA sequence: TGTGCCAGCTCACCACAGGACTCACTCCAAGAGACCCAGTACTTC. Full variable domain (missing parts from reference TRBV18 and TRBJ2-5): NAGVMQNPRHLVRRRGQEARLRCSPMKGHSHVYWYRQLPEEGLKFMVYLQKENIIDESGMPKERFSAEFPKEGPSILRIQQVVRGDSAAYFCASSPQDSLQETQYFGPGTRLLVL.

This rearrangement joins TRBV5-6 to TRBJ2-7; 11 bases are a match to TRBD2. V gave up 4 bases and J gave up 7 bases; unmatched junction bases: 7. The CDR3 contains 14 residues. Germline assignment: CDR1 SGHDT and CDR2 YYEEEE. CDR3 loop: CASSPLAGVGEQYF. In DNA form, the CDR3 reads TGTGCCAGCAGCCCACTAGCGGGAGTTGGAGAGCAGTACTTC.

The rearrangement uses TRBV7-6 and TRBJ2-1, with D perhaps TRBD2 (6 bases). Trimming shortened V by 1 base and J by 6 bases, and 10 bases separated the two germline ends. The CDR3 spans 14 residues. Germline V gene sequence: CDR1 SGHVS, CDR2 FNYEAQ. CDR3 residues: CASSLVYGGNEQFF. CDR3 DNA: TGTGCCAGCAGCTTAGTATACGGGGGCAATGAGCAGTTCTTC. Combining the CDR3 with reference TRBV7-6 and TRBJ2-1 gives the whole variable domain GAGVSQSPRYKVTKRGQDVALRCDPISGHVSLYWYRQALGQGPEFLTYFNYEAQQDKSGLPNDRFSAERPEGSISTLTIQRTEQRDSAMYRCASSLVYGGNEQFFGPGTRLTVL.

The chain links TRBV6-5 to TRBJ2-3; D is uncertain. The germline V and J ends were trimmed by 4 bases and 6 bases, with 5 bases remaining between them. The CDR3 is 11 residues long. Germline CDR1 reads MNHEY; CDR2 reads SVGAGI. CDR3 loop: CASSSLDTQYF. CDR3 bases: TGTGCCAGCAGTTCCTTGGATACGCAGTATTTT.

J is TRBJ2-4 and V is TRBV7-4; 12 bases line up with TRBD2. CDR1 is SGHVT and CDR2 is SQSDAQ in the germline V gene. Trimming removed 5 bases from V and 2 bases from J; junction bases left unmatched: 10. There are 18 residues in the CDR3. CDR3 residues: CASSLDGTSGRTKNIQYF. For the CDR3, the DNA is TGTGCCAGCAGCCTTGACGGTACTAGCGGGAGGACCAAAAACATTCAGTACTTC.

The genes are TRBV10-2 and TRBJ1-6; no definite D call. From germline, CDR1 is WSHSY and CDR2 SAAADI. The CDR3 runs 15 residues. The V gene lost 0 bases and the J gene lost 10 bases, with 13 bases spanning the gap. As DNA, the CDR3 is TGCGCCAGCAGTGAGTCGGGCAGTTTAAGGTCACCCCTCCACTTT. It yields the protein CASSESGSLRSPLHF.

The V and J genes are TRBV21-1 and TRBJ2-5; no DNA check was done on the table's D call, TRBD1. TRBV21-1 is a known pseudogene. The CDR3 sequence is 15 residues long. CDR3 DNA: TGTGCCAGCAGCAATTCGCAGGGGCGAAATGTGACCCAGTACTTC. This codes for CASSNSQGRNVTQYF.

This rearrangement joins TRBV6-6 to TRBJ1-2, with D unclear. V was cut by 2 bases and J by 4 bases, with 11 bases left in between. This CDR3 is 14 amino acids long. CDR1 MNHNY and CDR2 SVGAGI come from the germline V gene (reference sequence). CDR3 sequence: CASSYLQVGYGYTF. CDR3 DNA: TGTGCCAGCAGTTACCTGCAGGTTGGCTATGGCTACACCTTC.

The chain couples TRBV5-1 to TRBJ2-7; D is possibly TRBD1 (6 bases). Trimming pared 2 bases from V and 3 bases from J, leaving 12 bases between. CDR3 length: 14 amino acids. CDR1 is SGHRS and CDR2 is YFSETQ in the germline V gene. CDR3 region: CASSLGGVGYEQYF. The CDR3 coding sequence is TGCGCCAGCAGCTTAGGGGGAGTCGGCTACGAGCAGTACTTC. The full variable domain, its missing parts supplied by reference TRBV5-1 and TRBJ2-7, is KAGVTQTPRYLIKTRGQQVTLSCSPISGHRSVSWYQQTPGQGLQFLFEYFSETQRNKGNFPGRFSGRQFSNSRSEMNVSTLELGDSALYLCASSLGGVGYEQYFGPGTRLTVT.

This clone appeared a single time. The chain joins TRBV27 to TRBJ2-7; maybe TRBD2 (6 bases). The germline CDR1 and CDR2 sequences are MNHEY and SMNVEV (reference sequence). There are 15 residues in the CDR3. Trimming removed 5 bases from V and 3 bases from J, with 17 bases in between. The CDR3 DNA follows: TGTGCCAGCAGTCTTGCGGGACTGAATTTCTACGAGCAGTACTTC. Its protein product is CASSLAGLNFYEQYF.

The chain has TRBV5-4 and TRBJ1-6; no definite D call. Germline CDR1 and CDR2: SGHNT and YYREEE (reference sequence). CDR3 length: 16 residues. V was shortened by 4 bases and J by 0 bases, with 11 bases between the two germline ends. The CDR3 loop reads CASSGNGSSYNSPLHF. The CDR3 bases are TGTGCCAGCAGCGGCAATGGGAGCTCCTATAATTCACCCCTCCACTTT.

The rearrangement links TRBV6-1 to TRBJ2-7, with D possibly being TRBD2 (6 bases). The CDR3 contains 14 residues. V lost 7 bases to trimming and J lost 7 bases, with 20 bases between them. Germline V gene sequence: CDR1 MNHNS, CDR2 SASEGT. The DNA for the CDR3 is TGTGCCAGCAATGAGGACGCGGGGTCCGGAGAGCAGTACTTC. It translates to CASNEDAGSGEQYF.

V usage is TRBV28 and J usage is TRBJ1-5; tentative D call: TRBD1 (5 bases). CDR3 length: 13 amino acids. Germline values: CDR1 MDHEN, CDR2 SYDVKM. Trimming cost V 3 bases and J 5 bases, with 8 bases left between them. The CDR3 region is CASSLYRHQPQHF. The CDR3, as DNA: TGTGCCAGCAGTTTGTACAGGCATCAGCCCCAGCATTTT. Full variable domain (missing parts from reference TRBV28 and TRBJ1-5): DVKVTQSSRYLVKRTGEKVFLECVQDMDHENMFWYRQDPGLGLRLIYFSYDVKMKEKGDIPEGYSVSREKKERFSLILESASTNQTSMYLCASSLYRHQPQHFGDGTRLSIL.

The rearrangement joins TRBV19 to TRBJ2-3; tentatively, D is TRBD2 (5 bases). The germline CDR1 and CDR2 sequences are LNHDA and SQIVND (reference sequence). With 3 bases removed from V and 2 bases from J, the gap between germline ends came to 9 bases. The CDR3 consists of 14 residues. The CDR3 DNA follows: TGTGCCAGTAGTATGGGGAGACTCACAGATACGCAGTATTTT. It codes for CASSMGRLTDTQYF.

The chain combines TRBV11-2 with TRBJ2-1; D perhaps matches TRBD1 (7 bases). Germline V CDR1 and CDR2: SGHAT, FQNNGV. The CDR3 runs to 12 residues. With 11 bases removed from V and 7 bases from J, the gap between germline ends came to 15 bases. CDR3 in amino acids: CALRQGGNEQFF. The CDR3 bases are TGTGCCCTCAGACAGGGAGGTAATGAGCAGTTCTTC.

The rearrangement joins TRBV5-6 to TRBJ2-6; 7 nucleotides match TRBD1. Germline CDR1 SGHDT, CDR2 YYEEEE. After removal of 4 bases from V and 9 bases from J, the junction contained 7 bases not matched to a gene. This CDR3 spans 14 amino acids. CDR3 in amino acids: CASSPDRSNNVLTF. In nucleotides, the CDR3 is TGTGCCAGCAGCCCGGACAGGTCAAACAACGTCCTGACTTTC.

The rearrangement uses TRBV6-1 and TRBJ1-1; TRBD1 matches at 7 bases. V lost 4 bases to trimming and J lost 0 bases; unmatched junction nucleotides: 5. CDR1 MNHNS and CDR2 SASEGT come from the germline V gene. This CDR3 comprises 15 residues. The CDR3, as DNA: TGTGCCAGCAGTGCAAGACAGGGAATGAACACTGAAGCTTTCTTT. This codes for CASSARQGMNTEAFF.

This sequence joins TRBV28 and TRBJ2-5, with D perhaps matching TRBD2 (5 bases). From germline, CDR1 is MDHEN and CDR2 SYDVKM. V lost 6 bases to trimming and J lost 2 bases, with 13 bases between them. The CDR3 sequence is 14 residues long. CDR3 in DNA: TGTGCCAGCAGACCGAGGGAAGGGCAAGAGACCCAGTACTTC. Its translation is CASRPREGQETQYF.

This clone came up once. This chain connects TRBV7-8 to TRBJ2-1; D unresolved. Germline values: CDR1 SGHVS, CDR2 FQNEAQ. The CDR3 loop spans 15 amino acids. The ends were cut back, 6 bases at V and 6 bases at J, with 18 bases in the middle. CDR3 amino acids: CASRLRWANRNEQFF. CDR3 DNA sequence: TGTGCCAGCAGGTTAAGGTGGGCGAATCGCAATGAGCAGTTCTTC. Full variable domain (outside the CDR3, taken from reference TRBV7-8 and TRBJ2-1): GAGVSQSPRYKVAKRGQDVALRCDPISGHVSLFWYQQALGQGPEFLTYFQNEAQLDKSGLPSDRFFAERPEGSVSTLKIQRTQQEDSAVYLCASRLRWANRNEQFFGPGTRLTVL.

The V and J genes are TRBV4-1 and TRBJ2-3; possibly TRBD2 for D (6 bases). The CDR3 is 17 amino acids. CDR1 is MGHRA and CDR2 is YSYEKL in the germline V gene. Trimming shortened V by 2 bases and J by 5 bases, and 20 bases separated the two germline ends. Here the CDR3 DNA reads TGCGCCAGCAGCCAACCGCGACTAGGATCTATTCAAGATACGCAGTATTTT. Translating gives CASSQPRLGSIQDTQYF.

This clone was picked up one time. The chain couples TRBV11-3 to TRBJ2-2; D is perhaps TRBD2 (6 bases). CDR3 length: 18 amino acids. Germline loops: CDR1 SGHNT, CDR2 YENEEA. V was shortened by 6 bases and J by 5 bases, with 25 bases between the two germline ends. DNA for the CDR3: TGTGCCAGCAGGATTGGCGGAGGGTCGATACGTTGGACCGGGGAGCTGTTTTTT. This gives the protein CASRIGGGSIRWTGELFF.

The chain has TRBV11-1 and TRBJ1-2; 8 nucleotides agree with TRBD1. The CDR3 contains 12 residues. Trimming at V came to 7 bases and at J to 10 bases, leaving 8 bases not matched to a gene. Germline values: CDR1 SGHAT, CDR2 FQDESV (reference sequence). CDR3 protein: CASTTGATDYTF. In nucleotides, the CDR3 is TGTGCCAGCACGACAGGGGCAACCGACTACACCTTC.

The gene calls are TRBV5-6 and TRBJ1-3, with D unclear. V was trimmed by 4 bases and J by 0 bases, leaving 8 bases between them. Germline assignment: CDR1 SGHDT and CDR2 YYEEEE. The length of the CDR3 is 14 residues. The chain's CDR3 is CASSRVDSGNTIYF. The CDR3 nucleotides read TGTGCCAGCAGCCGGGTGGACTCTGGAAACACCATATATTTT.

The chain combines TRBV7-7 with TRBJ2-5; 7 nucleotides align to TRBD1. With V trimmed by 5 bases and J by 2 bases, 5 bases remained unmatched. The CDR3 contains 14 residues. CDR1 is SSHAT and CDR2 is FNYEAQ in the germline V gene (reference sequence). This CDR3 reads CASSPDREQETQYF. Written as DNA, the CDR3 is TGTGCCAGCAGCCCCGACAGGGAACAAGAGACCCAGTACTTC.

The CDR3 loop reads CASSLGGGGNIQYF. In nucleotides, the CDR3 is TGTGCCAGCAGCTTGGGAGGGGGGGGAAACATTCAGTACTTC. V is TRBV5-6 and J is TRBJ2-4; D possibly corresponds to TRBD2 (7 bases). V gave up 0 bases and J gave up 6 bases, with 10 bases separating them. This CDR3 has 14 residues. Germline V lookup: CDR1 SGHDT, CDR2 YYEEEE.